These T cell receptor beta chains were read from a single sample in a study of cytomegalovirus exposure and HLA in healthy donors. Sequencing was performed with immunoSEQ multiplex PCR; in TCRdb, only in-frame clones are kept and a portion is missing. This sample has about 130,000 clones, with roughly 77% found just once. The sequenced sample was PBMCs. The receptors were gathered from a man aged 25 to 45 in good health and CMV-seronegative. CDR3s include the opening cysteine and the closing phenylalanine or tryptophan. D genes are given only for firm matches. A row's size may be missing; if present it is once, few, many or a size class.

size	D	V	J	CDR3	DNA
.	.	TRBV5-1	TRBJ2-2	CASRIQGGTGELFF	TGCGCCAGCCGGATCCAAGGGGGCACCGGGGAGCTGTTTTTT
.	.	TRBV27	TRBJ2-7	CASAVAGTGAYEQYF	TGTGCCAGCGCGGTCGCCGGGACGGGGGCCTACGAGCAGTACTTC
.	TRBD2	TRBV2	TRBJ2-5	CASRLAGAIGKETQYF	TGTGCCAGCAGACTAGCGGGGGCTATCGGAAAAGAGACCCAGTACTTC
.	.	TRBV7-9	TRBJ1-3	CASSSSPARVKGNTIYF	TGTGCCAGCAGCTCTAGCCCCGCGCGGGTAAAGGGAAACACCATATATTTT
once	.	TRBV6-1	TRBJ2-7	CASSERDSSYDQYF	TGTGCCAGCAGTGAAAGAGACAGCTCCTACGACCAGTACTTC
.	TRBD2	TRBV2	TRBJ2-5	CASSKLAGELQETQYF	TGTGCCAGCAGTAAACTAGCGGGGGAACTCCAAGAGACCCAGTACTTC
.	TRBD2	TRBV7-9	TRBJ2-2	CASAAGAGELFF	TGTGCCAGCGCTGCGGGGGCCGGGGAGCTGTTTTTT
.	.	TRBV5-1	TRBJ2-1	CASSQGSSGEQFF	TGCGCCAGCAGTCAGGGGTCTTCTGGCGAGCAGTTCTTC
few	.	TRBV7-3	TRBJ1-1	CASSQGGEAFF	TGTGCCAGCAGCCAAGGGGGTGAGGCTTTCTTT
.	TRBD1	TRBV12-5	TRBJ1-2	CASGLGTGGAYGYTF	TGTGCTAGTGGTTTGGGGACAGGGGGCGCTTATGGCTACACCTTC
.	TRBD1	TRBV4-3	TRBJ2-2	CASSQSRDRVATGELFF	TGCGCCAGCAGCCAATCCCGGGACAGGGTAGCTACCGGGGAGCTGTTTTTT
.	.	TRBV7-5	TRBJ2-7	CARSLALYFQAYEQYF	TGTGCCAGAAGCTTAGCGCTATACTTTCAGGCCTACGAGCAGTACTTC
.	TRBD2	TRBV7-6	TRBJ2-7	CASSLGAGASYEQYF	TGTGCCAGCAGCTTAGGTGCGGGAGCTTCCTACGAGCAGTACTTC
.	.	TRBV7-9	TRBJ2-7	CASSPFPARGYEQYF	TGTGCCAGCAGCCCGTTCCCGGCCAGGGGCTACGAGCAGTACTTC
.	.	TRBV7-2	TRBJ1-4	CASSLASGAGEKLFF	TGTGCCAGCAGCTTAGCCAGCGGTGCGGGGGAAAAACTGTTTTTT
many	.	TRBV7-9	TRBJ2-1	CASSLETGQQFF	TGTGCCAGCAGCCTTGAGACAGGACAGCAGTTCTTC
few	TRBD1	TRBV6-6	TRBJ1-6	CASSLGQGYNSPLHF	TGTGCCAGCAGCTTGGGACAGGGCTATAATTCACCCCTCCACTTT
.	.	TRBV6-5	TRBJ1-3	CVSSPGPFSGNTIYF	TGTGTCAGCAGTCCTGGCCCGTTCTCTGGAAACACCATATATTTT
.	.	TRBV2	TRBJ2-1	CASSEVGSYNEQFF	TGTGCCAGCAGTGAAGTCGGCTCCTACAATGAGCAGTTCTTC
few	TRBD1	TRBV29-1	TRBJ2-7	CSVVGDRDRVYEQYF	TGCAGCGTTGTCGGGGACCGGGACAGGGTTTACGAGCAGTACTTC
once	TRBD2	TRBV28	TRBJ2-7	CASSSSSTSGMLKQYF	TGTGCCAGCAGTTCCTCGTCGACTAGCGGGATGTTGAAGCAGTACTTC
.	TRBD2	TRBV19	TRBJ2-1	CASSIMRASGRQSSNEQFF	TGTGCCAGTAGTATAATGCGTGCTAGCGGGAGACAATCGAGCAATGAGCAGTTCTTC
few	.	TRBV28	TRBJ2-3	CASSSYWTIPDTQYF	TGTGCCAGCAGTTCTTACTGGACTATCCCAGATACGCAGTATTTT
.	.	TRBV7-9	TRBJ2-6	CASNGQSNAANVLTF	TGTGCCAGTAACGGACAGTCTAATGCGGCCAACGTCCTGACTTTC
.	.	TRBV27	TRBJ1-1	CASSSPGTSNTEAFF	TGTGCCAGCAGTTCCCCAGGGACTTCGAACACTGAAGCTTTCTTT
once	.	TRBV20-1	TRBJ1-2	CSARYRDGYTF	TGCAGTGCTAGATACAGGGACGGCTACACCTTC
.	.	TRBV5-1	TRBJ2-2	CASSLVWLGELFF	TGCGCCAGCAGCTTGGTCTGGCTCGGGGAGCTGTTTTTT
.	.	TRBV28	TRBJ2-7	CASSLRYGITSRGEQYF	TGTGCCAGCAGTTTACGGTATGGCATAACCTCACGGGGCGAGCAGTACTTC
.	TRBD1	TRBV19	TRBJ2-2	CASSIGQGASGELFF	TGTGCCAGTAGTATCGGGCAGGGGGCGAGCGGGGAGCTGTTTTTT
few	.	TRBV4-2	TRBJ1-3	CASSQEYRFGNTIYF	TGTGCCAGCAGCCAAGAATACAGGTTTGGAAACACCATATATTTT
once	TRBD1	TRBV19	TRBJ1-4	CASSPVPPDRGLLKLFF	TGTGCCAGTAGTCCGGTCCCCCCGGACAGGGGGCTTTTAAAACTGTTTTTT
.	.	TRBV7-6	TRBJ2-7	CASSLLVRSTSYEQYF	TGTGCCAGCAGCTTACTAGTCCGCTCCACCTCCTACGAGCAGTACTTC
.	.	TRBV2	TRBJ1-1	CASIWGVTEAFF	TGTGCCAGCATATGGGGGGTCACTGAAGCTTTCTTT
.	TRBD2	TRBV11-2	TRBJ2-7	CASSFRSSGDYEQYF	TGTGCCAGCAGCTTCCGGTCCAGCGGGGACTACGAGCAGTACTTC
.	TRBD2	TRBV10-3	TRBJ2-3	CAISRTSESTDTQYF	TGTGCCATCAGTCGGACTAGCGAGAGCACAGATACGCAGTATTTT
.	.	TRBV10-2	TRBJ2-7	CASGLAGADEQYF	TGCGCCAGCGGGCTGGCAGGGGCGGACGAGCAGTACTTC
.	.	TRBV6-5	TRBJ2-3	CASSYTGTPGDTQYF	TGTGCCAGCAGTTACACCGGGACTCCTGGAGATACGCAGTATTTT
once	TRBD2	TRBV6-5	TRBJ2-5	CASSALGTSEETQYF	TGTGCCAGCAGTGCCCTCGGGACTAGCGAGGAGACCCAGTACTTC
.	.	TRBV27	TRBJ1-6	CASSSAGAGDSPLHF	TGTGCCAGCAGTTCAGCGGGAGCAGGGGACTCACCCCTCCACTTT
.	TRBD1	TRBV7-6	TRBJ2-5	CASSLARAGGRETQYF	TGTGCCAGCAGCTTAGCTAGGGCAGGGGGCCGGGAGACCCAGTACTTC